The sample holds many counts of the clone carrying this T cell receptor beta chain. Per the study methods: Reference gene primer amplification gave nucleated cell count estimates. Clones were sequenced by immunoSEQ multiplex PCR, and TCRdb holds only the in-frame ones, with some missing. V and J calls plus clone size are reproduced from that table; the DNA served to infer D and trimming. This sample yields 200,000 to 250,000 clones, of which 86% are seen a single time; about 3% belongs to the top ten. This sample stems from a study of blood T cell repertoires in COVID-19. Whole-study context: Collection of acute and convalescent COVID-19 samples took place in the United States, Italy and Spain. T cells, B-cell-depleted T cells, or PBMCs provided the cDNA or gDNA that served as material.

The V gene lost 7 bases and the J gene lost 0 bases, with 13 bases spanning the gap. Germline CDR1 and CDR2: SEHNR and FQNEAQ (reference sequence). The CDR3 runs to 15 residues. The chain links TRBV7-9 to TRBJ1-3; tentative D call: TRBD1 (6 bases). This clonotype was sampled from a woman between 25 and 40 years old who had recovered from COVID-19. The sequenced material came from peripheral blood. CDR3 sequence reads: CASKPQGDSGNTIYF. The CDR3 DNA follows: TGTGCCAGCAAACCACAGGGCGACTCTGGAAACACCATATATTTT.